The sequence of this T cell receptor beta chain was determined in a study of blood T cell repertoires in COVID-19. V lost 3 bases, J lost 6 bases, and 18 bases lay in between. The CDR3 contains 15 residues. Germline V CDR1 and CDR2: SGHAT, FQNNGV. Produced via immunoSEQ multiplex PCR; TCRdb's table is partial and in-frame only. This table has approximately 100,000 clones, approximately 89% appearing once. The rearrangement links TRBV11-2 to TRBJ2-7, with a tentative D call TRBD2 (6 bases). The receptor was derived from a woman of 80 years or more in a cohort sampled during active COVID-19. The sample comprised peripheral blood. The CDR3 is CASSLGGVGASEQYF. CDR3 nucleotide sequence: TGTGCCAGCAGCTTGGGGGGTGTCGGGGCTTCCGAGCAGTACTTC.